One and the same sample provided the 19 T cell receptor beta chains below, sequenced in a study of cytomegalovirus exposure and HLA in healthy donors. A multiplex PCR was run with 60 Vbeta primers and 13 Jbeta primers. Generated by immunoSEQ multiplex PCR, the TCRdb table keeps only in-frame clones and is missing some. In the table there are under 200,000 clones, roughly 13% of which are singletons. The sample consisted of PBMCs. Receptors originate from a man aged 50-60 years in good health and CMV-seropositive.

This clone was detected a few times. The chain uses TRBV5-1 and TRBJ2-2; the match to TRBD1 covers 10 bases. The CDR3 covers 16 residues. Germline V gives CDR1 SGHRS, CDR2 YFSETQ. The V gene end was trimmed by 6 bases and the J gene end by 3 bases; junction bases not matched to a gene: 8. CDR3 DNA: TGCGCCAGCACCTCCGGGGACAGGGGTGACACCGGGGAGCTGTTTTTT. Translation: CASTSGDRGDTGELFF. The whole variable domain, remainder taken from reference TRBV5-1 and TRBJ2-2, is KAGVTQTPRYLIKTRGQQVTLSCSPISGHRSVSWYQQTPGQGLQFLFEYFSETQRNKGNFPGRFSGRQFSNSRSEMNVSTLELGDSALYLCASTSGDRGDTGELFFGEGSRLTVL.

This clone was seen repeatedly, ten times or more. V gene TRBV5-6 combines with J gene TRBJ2-7; 8 bases map to TRBD1. Trimming removed 4 bases from V and 0 bases from J; junction bases left unmatched: 6. Per germline, CDR1 SGHDT and CDR2 YYEEEE. The CDR3 has 15 amino acids. CDR3 sequence (DNA): TGTGCCAGCAGCCGAGGACAGGGTAGCTCCTACGAGCAGTACTTC. Its translation is CASSRGQGSSYEQYF.

This clone was counted between two and nine times. The chain employs TRBV2 and TRBJ1-3; a weak D match, TRBD1 (5 bases). The CDR3 has 15 residues. Looked up from germline, CDR1 is SNHLY and CDR2 is FYNNEI. V was cut by 6 bases and J by 3 bases, with 15 bases left in between. The CDR3 loop reads CASSGGVLDGNTIYF. The CDR3 DNA is TGTGCCAGCAGCGGGGGGGTTCTGGATGGAAACACCATATATTTT.

V and J are TRBV7-6 and TRBJ2-3, with D maybe TRBD2 (7 bases). V dropped 5 bases and J dropped 4 bases, with 22 bases sitting between them. Germline V gives CDR1 SGHVS, CDR2 FNYEAQ. This CDR3 region has 17 residues. The CDR3 reads CASSPRGLGEGADTQYF. The CDR3 coding sequence is TGTGCCAGCAGCCCCCGAGGTCTAGGGGAGGGGGCAGATACGCAGTATTTT.

CDR3 region: CASSQDRGVSWETQYF. CDR3 in DNA: TGTGCCAGCTCCCAAGACAGGGGTGTGTCCTGGGAGACCCAGTACTTC. The rearrangement uses TRBV18 and TRBJ2-5; 8 nucleotides match TRBD1. The germline V gene has CDR1 KGHSH and CDR2 LQKENI. The CDR3 consists of 16 residues. The trim removed 6 bases at V and 5 bases at J, leaving 14 bases unmatched.

This clone was seen once. The CDR3 loop is CASSYSIRSGANVLTF. CDR3 coding DNA: TGTGCCAGCAGTTACTCGATCAGGTCTGGGGCCAACGTCCTGACTTTC. This chain joins TRBV6-5 and TRBJ2-6; no clear D gene. CDR1 is MNHEY, CDR2 SVGAGI, per germline. Trimming took 0 bases from V and 1 from J, leaving 7 bases between them. The CDR3 is made up of 16 amino acids.

This chain uses TRBV10-2 with TRBJ2-2; D may be TRBD2 (6 bases). Trimming cost V 1 base and J 0 bases, with 12 bases left between them. The CDR3 runs to 17 residues. Germline V lookup: CDR1 WSHSY, CDR2 SAAADI. The CDR3 coding sequence is TGCGCCAGCAGTGAGTATAGCGGATACGCGAACACCGGGGAGCTGTTTTTT. Translation gives CASSEYSGYANTGELFF.

Comment on this clone: Other nucleotide sequences in the sample specify the same CDR3. The V call is TRBV5-1, the J call TRBJ1-5; 8 nucleotides agree with TRBD1. V was clipped by 3 bases and J by 4 bases; unmatched bases: 3. Germline CDR1 reads SGHRS; CDR2 reads YFSETQ. CDR3 length equals 14 residues. The CDR3 region is CASSSGQGNQPQHF. The CDR3 DNA sequence: TGCGCCAGCAGCTCCGGACAGGGTAATCAGCCCCAGCATTTT. The whole variable domain, remainder taken from reference TRBV5-1 and TRBJ1-5, is KAGVTQTPRYLIKTRGQQVTLSCSPISGHRSVSWYQQTPGQGLQFLFEYFSETQRNKGNFPGRFSGRQFSNSRSEMNVSTLELGDSALYLCASSSGQGNQPQHFGDGTRLSIL.

The chain links TRBV6-5 to TRBJ2-1; D is undetermined. The germline V and J ends were trimmed by 5 bases and 8 bases, with 7 bases remaining between them. Per germline, CDR1 MNHEY and CDR2 SVGAGI. This CDR3 is 11 amino acids long. The CDR3 DNA sequence: TGTGCCAGCAGTCAAACAGATGAGCAGTTCTTC. Translation: CASSQTDEQFF.

This clone showed up just a few times. This rearrangement joins TRBV9 to TRBJ2-5; tentative D call: TRBD1 (5 bases). The CDR3 covers 12 residues. Germline V lookup: CDR1 SGDLS, CDR2 YYNGEE. V lost 3 bases and J 2 bases, leaving 5 bases between the germline ends. CDR3 coding DNA: TGTGCCAGCAGCGGACAGCAAGAGACCCAGTACTTC. This sequence encodes CASSGQQETQYF.

The rearrangement uses TRBV5-1 and TRBJ2-2; D might be TRBD2 (5 bases). The CDR3 totals 19 residues. V was pared by 0 bases and J by 3 bases, with 21 bases between. Germline lookup yields CDR1 SGHRS and CDR2 YFSETQ. CDR3 loop: CASSLALRVQLGHTGELFF. CDR3 in DNA: TGCGCCAGCAGCTTGGCCCTGAGAGTGCAACTAGGGCACACCGGGGAGCTGTTTTTT.

This rearrangement joins TRBV5-1 to TRBJ1-6; 10 bases agree with TRBD1. The V and J ends lost 4 bases and 8 bases, in that order; junction bases with no gene match: 6. Germline assignment: CDR1 SGHRS and CDR2 YFSETQ. This CDR3 contains 15 residues. The chain's CDR3 is CASSEGQGRDSPLHF. CDR3 in DNA: TGCGCCAGCAGCGAGGGACAGGGGAGGGATTCACCCCTCCACTTT.

The chain couples TRBV5-1 to TRBJ2-7, with TRBD1 matching over 7 bases. This CDR3 is 17 amino acids long. Germline V gene lookup returns CDR1 SGHRS and CDR2 YFSETQ. Unmatched junction bases numbered 10, after V lost 0 bases and J lost 1 base. The CDR3 reads CASSLGVGGSGSYEQYV. CDR3 bases: TGCGCCAGCAGCTTGGGCGTAGGGGGCTCTGGGTCCTACGAGCAGTACGTC.

V gene TRBV28 combines with J gene TRBJ2-6; maybe TRBD1 (6 bases). Trimming took 7 bases from V and 4 from J, leaving 11 bases between them. Germline V gene sequence: CDR1 MDHEN, CDR2 SYDVKM. This CDR3 is 14 amino acids long. In DNA, the CDR3 is TGTGCCAGCACCAGGGGTGGGGGGGCCAACGTCCTGACTTTC. Translation gives CASTRGGGANVLTF.

In regard to this clone: The junction shows a germline mismatch at one end, possibly a read error. The V gene is TRBV7-3, the J gene TRBJ2-1; TRBD2 matches 14 bases. CDR3 length: 16 amino acids. Germline CDR1 reads SGHTA; CDR2 reads FQGTGA. The CDR3 is CASSLGLAGDVNGQFF. The CDR3 DNA follows: TGTGCCAGCAGCCTGGGACTAGCGGGGGACGTTAATGGGCAGTTCTTC.

This clone has only a few counts. The V and J genes are TRBV19 and TRBJ2-4; weak D call: TRBD2 (5 bases). There are 16 residues in the CDR3. Germline CDR1 is LNHDA and CDR2 is SQIVND (reference sequence). V was clipped by 0 bases and J by 2 bases, with 11 bases between them. This CDR3 reads CASSIESRETKNIQYF. The DNA for the CDR3 is TGTGCCAGTAGTATAGAGTCCCGGGAAACCAAAAACATTCAGTACTTC.

This clone was observed a handful of times. The chain uses TRBV5-1 and TRBJ2-1; TRBD2 aligns across 12 bases. Trimming took 2 bases from V and 0 from J; bases not matched to a gene: 15. Germline V gene lookup returns CDR1 SGHRS and CDR2 YFSETQ. There are 21 residues in the CDR3. This chain's CDR3 is CASSLFRLAGAQTSSYNEQFF. CDR3 in DNA: TGCGCCAGCAGCTTATTCCGACTAGCGGGGGCCCAAACGAGCTCCTACAATGAGCAGTTCTTC.

The V gene is TRBV5-1, the J gene TRBJ1-1, with D possibly TRBD1 on 6 matching bases. Trimming cost V 4 bases and J 1 base, with 14 bases left between them. The germline V gene has CDR1 SGHRS and CDR2 YFSETQ. The CDR3 length is 15 residues. CDR3: CASSLFPGQNTEAFF. Here the CDR3 DNA reads TGCGCCAGCAGCCTATTCCCGGGACAGAACACTGAAGCTTTCTTT.

This clone was counted a few times. The rearrangement links TRBV19 to TRBJ1-1; 8 positions agree with TRBD1. The CDR3 spans 13 residues. V dropped 5 bases and J dropped 5; count of bases not matched to a gene: 4. Germline CDR1 LNHDA, CDR2 SQIVND (reference sequence). CDR3 DNA: TGTGCCAGTAGTGAAAACAGGGGGACTGAAGCTTTCTTT. Its protein is CASSENRGTEAFF.